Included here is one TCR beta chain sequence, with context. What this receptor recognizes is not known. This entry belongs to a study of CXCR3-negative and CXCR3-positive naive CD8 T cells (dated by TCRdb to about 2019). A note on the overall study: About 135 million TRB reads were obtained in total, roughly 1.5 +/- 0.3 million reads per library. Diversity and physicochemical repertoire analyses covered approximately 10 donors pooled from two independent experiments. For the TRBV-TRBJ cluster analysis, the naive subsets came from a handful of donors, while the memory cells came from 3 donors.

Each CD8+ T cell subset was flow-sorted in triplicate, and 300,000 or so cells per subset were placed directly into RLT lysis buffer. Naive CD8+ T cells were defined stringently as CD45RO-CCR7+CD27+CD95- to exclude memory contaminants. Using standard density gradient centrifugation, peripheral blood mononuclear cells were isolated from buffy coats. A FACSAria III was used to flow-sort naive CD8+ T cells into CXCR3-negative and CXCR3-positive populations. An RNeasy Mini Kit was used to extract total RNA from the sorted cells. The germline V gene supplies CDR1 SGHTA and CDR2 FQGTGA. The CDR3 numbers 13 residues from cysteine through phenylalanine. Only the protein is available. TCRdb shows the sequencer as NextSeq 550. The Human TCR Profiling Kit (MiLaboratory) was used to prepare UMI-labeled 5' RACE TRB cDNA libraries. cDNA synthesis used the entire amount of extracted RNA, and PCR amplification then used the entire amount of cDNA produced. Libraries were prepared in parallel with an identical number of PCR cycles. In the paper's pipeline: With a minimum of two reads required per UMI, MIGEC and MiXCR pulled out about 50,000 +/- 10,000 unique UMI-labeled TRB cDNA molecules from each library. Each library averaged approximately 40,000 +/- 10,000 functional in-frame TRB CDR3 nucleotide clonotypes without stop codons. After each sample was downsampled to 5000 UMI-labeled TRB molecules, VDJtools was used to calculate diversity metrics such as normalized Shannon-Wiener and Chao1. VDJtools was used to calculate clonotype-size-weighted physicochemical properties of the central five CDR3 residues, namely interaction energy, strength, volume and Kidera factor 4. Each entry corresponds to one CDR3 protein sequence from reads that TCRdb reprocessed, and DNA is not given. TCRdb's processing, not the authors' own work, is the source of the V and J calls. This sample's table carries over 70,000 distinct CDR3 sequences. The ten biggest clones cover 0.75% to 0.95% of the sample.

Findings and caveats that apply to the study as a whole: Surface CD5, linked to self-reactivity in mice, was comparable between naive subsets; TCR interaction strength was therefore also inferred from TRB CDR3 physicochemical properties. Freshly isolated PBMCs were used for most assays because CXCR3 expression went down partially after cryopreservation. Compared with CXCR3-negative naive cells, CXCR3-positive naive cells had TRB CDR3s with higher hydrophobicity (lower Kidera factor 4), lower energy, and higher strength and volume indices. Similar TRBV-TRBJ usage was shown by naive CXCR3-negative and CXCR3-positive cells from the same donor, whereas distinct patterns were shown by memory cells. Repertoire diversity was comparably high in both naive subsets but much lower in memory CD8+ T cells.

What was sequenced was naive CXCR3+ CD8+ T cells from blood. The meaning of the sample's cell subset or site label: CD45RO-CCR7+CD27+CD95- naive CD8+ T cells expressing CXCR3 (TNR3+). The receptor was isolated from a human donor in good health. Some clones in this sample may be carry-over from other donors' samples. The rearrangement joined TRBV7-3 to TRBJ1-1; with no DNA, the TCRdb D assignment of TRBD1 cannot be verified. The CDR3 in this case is CASSLGAFTEAFF.